Each of the 6 T cell receptor beta chains below was sequenced from the same sample in a study of T cell responses to AZD1222 COVID-19 vaccine. Sequencing used immunoSEQ multiplex PCR; TCRdb keeps in-frame clones, though not all of them. The table lists approximately 130,000 clones, 80% to 95% of them singletons. The source material was peripheral blood, sampled on day 0 of AZD1222 vaccination. All receptors derive from an adult in good health.

CDR3 region: CASSSVIWRGTQETQYF. The CDR3 DNA follows: TGTGCCAGCAGCTCCGTCATTTGGCGCGGAACTCAAGAGACCCAGTACTTC. V usage is TRBV7-9 and J usage is TRBJ2-5; D remains unclear. Germline lookup yields CDR1 SEHNR and CDR2 FQNEAQ (reference sequence). Trimming cost V 4 bases and J 2 bases, with 20 bases left between them. The CDR3 is 17 amino acids.

This chain connects TRBV9 to TRBJ2-2, with TRBD2 matching 11 bases. V was clipped by 4 bases and J by 6 bases; unmatched bases: 5. This CDR3 has 15 amino acids. The germline V gene encodes CDR1 SGDLS and CDR2 YYNGEE. The CDR3: CASSHTSGSSGELFF. CDR3 bases: TGTGCCAGCAGCCATACTAGCGGGAGTTCCGGGGAGCTGTTTTTT.

DNA for the CDR3: TGTGCCTGGACCGAAATGGACAGGATTTCCTACGAGCAGTACTTC. Its protein is CAWTEMDRISYEQYF. The chain uses TRBV30 and TRBJ2-7; 7 bases line up with TRBD1. The CDR3 consists of 15 residues. The germline CDR1 and CDR2 sequences are GTSNPN and SVGIG (reference sequence). V trimming: 4 bases; J trimming: 1 base; junction bases outside the gene matches: 10. The full variable domain, completed using reference TRBV30 and TRBJ2-7, is SQTIHQWPATLVQPVGSPLSLECTVEGTSNPNLYWYRQAAGRGLQLLFYSVGIGQISSEVPQNLSASRPQDRQFILSSKKLLLSDSGFYLCAWTEMDRISYEQYFGPGTRLTVT.

The chain links TRBV28 to TRBJ2-1; 12 nucleotides align to TRBD2. This CDR3 is built from 19 residues. V trimming: 8 bases; J trimming: 1 base; junction bases outside the gene matches: 15. CDR1 and CDR2 (germline): MDHEN, SYDVKM. The CDR3 nucleotides read TGTGCCAGCGGACCGACTAGCGGGAGTAATAGGGGATCCTACAATGAGCAGTTCTTC. Protein: CASGPTSGSNRGSYNEQFF.

The gene calls are TRBV6-2 or TRBV6-3 and TRBJ1-1; TRBD1 agrees at 10 bases. The V gene end was trimmed by 5 bases and the J gene end by 13 bases; junction bases not matched to a gene: 4. The germline V gene has CDR1 MNHEY and CDR2 SVGEGT. The CDR3 spans 11 residues. The CDR3 nucleotides are TGTGCCAGCAGTCAGGGACAGGGGAGTTTCTTT. The encoded protein is CASSQGQGSFF.

The chain recombines TRBV27 with TRBJ1-1; 7 positions match TRBD1. The V segment lost 6 bases and the J segment 5 bases; nucleotides outside the gene matches: 9. The CDR3 is made up of 14 amino acids. Germline-derived CDR1 and CDR2 are MNHEY and SMNVEV (reference sequence). The CDR3 DNA reads as TGTGCCAGCAGACCCCTCGGACAGGTAACTGAAGCTTTCTTT. It codes for CASRPLGQVTEAFF.